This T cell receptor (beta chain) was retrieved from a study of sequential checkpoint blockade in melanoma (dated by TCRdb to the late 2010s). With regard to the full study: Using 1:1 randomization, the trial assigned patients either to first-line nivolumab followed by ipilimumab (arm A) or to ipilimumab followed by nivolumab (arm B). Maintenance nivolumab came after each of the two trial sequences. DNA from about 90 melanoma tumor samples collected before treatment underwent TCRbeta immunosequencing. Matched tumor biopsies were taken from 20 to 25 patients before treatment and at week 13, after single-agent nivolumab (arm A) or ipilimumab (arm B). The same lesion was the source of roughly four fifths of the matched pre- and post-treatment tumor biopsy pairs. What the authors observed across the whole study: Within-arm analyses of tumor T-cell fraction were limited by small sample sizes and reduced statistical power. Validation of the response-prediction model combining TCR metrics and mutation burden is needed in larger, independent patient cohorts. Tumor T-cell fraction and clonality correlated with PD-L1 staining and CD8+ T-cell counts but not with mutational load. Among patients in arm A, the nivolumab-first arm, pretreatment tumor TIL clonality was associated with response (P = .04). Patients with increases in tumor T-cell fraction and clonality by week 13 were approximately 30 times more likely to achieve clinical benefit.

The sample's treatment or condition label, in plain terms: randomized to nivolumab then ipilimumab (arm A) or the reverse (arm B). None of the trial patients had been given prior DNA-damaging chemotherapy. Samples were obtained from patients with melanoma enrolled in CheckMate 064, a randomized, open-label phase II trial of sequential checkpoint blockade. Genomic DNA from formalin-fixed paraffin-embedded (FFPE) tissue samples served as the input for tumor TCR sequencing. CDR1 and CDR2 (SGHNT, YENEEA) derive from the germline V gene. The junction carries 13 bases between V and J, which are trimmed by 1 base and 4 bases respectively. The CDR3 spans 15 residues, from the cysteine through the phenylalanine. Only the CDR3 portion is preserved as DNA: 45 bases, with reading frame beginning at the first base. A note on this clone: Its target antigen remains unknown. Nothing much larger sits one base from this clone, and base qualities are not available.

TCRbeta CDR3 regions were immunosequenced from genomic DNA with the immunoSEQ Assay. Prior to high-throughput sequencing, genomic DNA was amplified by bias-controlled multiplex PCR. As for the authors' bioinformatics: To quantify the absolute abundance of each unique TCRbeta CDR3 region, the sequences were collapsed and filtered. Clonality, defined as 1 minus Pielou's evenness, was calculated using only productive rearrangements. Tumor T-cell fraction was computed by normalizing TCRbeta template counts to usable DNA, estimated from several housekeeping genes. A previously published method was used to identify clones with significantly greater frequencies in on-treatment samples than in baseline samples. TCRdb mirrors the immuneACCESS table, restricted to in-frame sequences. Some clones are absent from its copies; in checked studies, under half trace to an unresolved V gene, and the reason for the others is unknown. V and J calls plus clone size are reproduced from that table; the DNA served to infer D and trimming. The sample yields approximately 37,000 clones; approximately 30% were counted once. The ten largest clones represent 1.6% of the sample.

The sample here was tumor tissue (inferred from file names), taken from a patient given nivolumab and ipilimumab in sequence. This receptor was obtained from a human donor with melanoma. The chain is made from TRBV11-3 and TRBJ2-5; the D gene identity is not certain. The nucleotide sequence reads TGTGCCAGCAGCTTAGTGGGCGGCCCCAGAGAGACCCAGTACTTC. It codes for CASSLVGGPRETQYF.